These 24 T cell receptor beta chains originate from one sample sequenced in a study of blood T cell repertoires in COVID-19. Some clones are missing from TCRdb's copy, which holds only in-frame ones; the method was immunoSEQ multiplex PCR. The sample has some 350,000 clones, 70% to 90% seen once. The sequencing sample was made of PBMCs or T cells enriched from blood (not recorded which). These receptors all come from a woman aged 25 to 39 who had recovered from COVID-19.

This clone occurred once. The chain joins TRBV10-3 to TRBJ2-3, with 7 bases identical to TRBD2. Germline V CDR1 and CDR2: ENHRY, SYGVKD. The junction had 4 bases not matched to a gene; V was cut back by 7 bases and J by 0 bases. The length of the CDR3 is 14 residues. The CDR3 reads CAITAGMSTDTQYF. DNA of the CDR3: TGTGCCATCACAGCGGGGATGAGCACAGATACGCAGTATTTT.

The chain couples TRBV5-1 to TRBJ2-1, with 12 bases matching TRBD1. V was pared by 7 bases and J by 9 bases, with 8 bases of the junction left unmatched. The CDR3 runs 14 residues. CDR1 is SGHRS and CDR2 is YFSETQ in the germline V gene. In nucleotides, the CDR3 is TGCGCCAGCGCCCGGGACAGGGGGCCGGGTGAGCAGTTCTTC. This gives the protein CASARDRGPGEQFF.

Here the CDR3 reads CARSRGPRGVRTGELFF. The CDR3 nucleotides are TGTGCCAGAAGCCGGGGCCCACGGGGGGTGAGAACCGGGGAGCTGTTTTTT. The rearrangement joins TRBV5-3 to TRBJ2-2; 7 bases line up with TRBD2. TRBV5-3 is annotated as an ORF whose role is uncertain. This CDR3 is 17 amino acids long. V shed 4 bases, J shed 5 bases, and the junction held 14 bases outside the gene matches.

This clone was seen once. V gene TRBV2 combines with J gene TRBJ2-7, with 7 positions matching TRBD1. Germline CDR1 reads SNHLY; CDR2 reads FYNNEI. Trimming cost V 8 bases and J 2 bases; bases outside gene matches: 6. The CDR3 totals 13 residues. CDR3 protein: CASHRDSTYEQYF. The DNA for the CDR3 is TGTGCCAGCCACCGGGACAGTACCTACGAGCAGTACTTC.

This chain joins TRBV4-2 and TRBJ2-1; TRBD2 aligns across 9 bases. The junction had 3 bases not matched to a gene; V was cut back by 0 bases and J by 3 bases. This CDR3 is 16 amino acids long. Germline CDR1 and CDR2: LGHNA and YNFKEQ. CDR3 region: CASSQESGGNYNEQFF. In DNA, the CDR3 is TGTGCCAGCAGCCAAGAGAGCGGGGGGAACTACAATGAGCAGTTCTTC.

The chain carries TRBV7-2 and TRBJ2-1; possible D gene TRBD1, 5 bases. Germline V gene lookup returns CDR1 SGHTA and CDR2 FQGNSA. CDR3 size: 15 residues. V dropped 5 bases and J dropped 8 bases, with 19 bases sitting between them. CDR3 in amino acids: CASSSRQSPWDEQFF. The CDR3, as DNA: TGTGCCAGCAGCAGCAGACAGAGCCCCTGGGATGAGCAGTTCTTC. Using reference TRBV7-2 and TRBJ2-1 for the parts outside the CDR3, the full variable domain is GAGVSQSPSNKVTEKGKDVELRCDPISGHTALYWYRQSLGQGLEFLIYFQGNSAPDKSGLPSDRFSAERTGGSVSTLTIQRTQQEDSAVYLCASSSRQSPWDEQFFGPGTRLTVL.

The gene calls are TRBV28 and TRBJ2-3; 7 nucleotides align to TRBD1. The germline CDR1 and CDR2 sequences are MDHEN and SYDVKM. This CDR3 is 14 amino acids long. Trimming cost V 6 bases and J 0 bases; bases outside gene matches: 3. This CDR3 reads CASRAGGSTDTQYF. CDR3 coding DNA: TGTGCCAGCAGGGCAGGGGGTAGCACAGATACGCAGTATTTT. Full variable domain (outside the CDR3, taken from reference TRBV28 and TRBJ2-3): DVKVTQSSRYLVKRTGEKVFLECVQDMDHENMFWYRQDPGLGLRLIYFSYDVKMKEKGDIPEGYSVSREKKERFSLILESASTNQTSMYLCASRAGGSTDTQYFGPGTRLTVL.

This clone came up once. The chain links TRBV6-5 to TRBJ1-3; D remains unclear. Germline-derived CDR1 and CDR2 are MNHEY and SVGAGI. The CDR3 runs 15 residues. V was trimmed by 6 bases and J by 0 bases, leaving 12 bases between them. The CDR3 DNA sequence: TGTGCCAGCAGAACCCACCCCAGCTCTGGAAACACCATATATTTT. This codes for CASRTHPSSGNTIYF.

This chain joins TRBV5-1 and TRBJ2-7; 9 positions match TRBD1. Germline CDR1 is SGHRS and CDR2 is YFSETQ. The CDR3 is 15 residues long. Losses at the gene ends were 4 bases for V and 5 bases for J; bases not matched to a gene: 10. CDR3 in amino acids: CASSPTWDRVHEQYF. DNA for the CDR3: TGCGCCAGCAGCCCGACCTGGGACAGGGTCCACGAGCAGTACTTC.

This clone showed up just once. This chain links TRBV6-5 with TRBJ2-7; D might be TRBD1 (6 bases). Germline V gene sequence: CDR1 MNHEY, CDR2 SVGAGI. Between the trimmed V and J ends, which lost 6 bases and 0 bases, there was a span of 12 bases. The CDR3 runs to 14 residues. The DNA of the CDR3 is TGTGCCAGCAGCAAGACAGGCGACTCCTACGAGCAGTACTTC. Translated: CASSKTGDSYEQYF.

The gene calls are TRBV14 and TRBJ2-1; 9 bases fit TRBD1. Germline V gene lookup returns CDR1 SGHDN and CDR2 FVKESK. J gave up 5 bases and V 4 bases, and 0 bases lay outside the gene matches. The CDR3 spans 13 residues. The CDR3 DNA follows: TGTGCCAGCAGCCGGACAGGGGACAATGAGCAGTTCTTC. Translated, it gives CASSRTGDNEQFF.

Comment on this clone: Other nucleotide sequences in the sample specify the same CDR3. The genes are TRBV30 and TRBJ1-5; no clear D. The germline V gene encodes CDR1 GTSNPN and CDR2 SVGIG (reference sequence). There are 13 residues in the CDR3. V shed 1 base and J shed 1 base, with 5 bases lying between them. The CDR3 sequence: CAWSGGSNQPQHF. In DNA, the CDR3 is TGTGCCTGGAGTGGAGGGAGCAATCAGCCCCAGCATTTT.

The chain employs TRBV7-3 and TRBJ2-2; D perhaps matches TRBD1 (6 bases). V lost 4 bases to trimming and J lost 2 bases, with 11 bases between them. The CDR3 is 15 residues long. The germline V gene encodes CDR1 SGHTA and CDR2 FQGTGA. CDR3 loop: CASSWTTGNTGELFF. The CDR3 DNA reads TGTGCCAGCAGCTGGACGACAGGCAACACCGGGGAGCTGTTTTTT.

As DNA, the CDR3 is TGTGCCAGTAGCAAATCTGACAGGCCACCCTACGAGCAGTACTTC. Translating it yields CASSKSDRPPYEQYF. This chain joins TRBV19 and TRBJ2-7; TRBD1 might be the D (6 bases). V gave up 6 bases and J gave up 2 bases, with 17 bases separating them. Germline V gene data show CDR1 as LNHDA and CDR2 as SQIVND (reference sequence). The CDR3 runs to 15 residues.

This chain connects TRBV27 to TRBJ1-2; 10 bases align to TRBD1. The CDR3 runs 16 residues. Germline V gives CDR1 MNHEY, CDR2 SMNVEV (reference sequence). Trimming cost V 3 bases and J 2 bases; bases outside gene matches: 6. Written as DNA, the CDR3 is TGTGCCAGCAGTTTCGTGCCGGGACAGGGGAACTATGGCTACACCTTC. Translated, it gives CASSFVPGQGNYGYTF.

The chain uses TRBV30 and TRBJ1-1; D gene unclear. In germline, CDR1 is GTSNPN, CDR2 SVGIG (reference sequence). V lost 3 bases to trimming and J lost 1 base, with 9 bases between them. The CDR3 spans 13 residues. CDR3 protein: CAWRRVTNTEAFF. The CDR3 bases are TGTGCCTGGAGAAGAGTAACGAACACTGAAGCTTTCTTT. The full variable domain, its missing parts supplied by reference TRBV30 and TRBJ1-1, is SQTIHQWPATLVQPVGSPLSLECTVEGTSNPNLYWYRQAAGRGLQLLFYSVGIGQISSEVPQNLSASRPQDRQFILSSKKLLLSDSGFYLCAWRRVTNTEAFFGQGTRLTVV.

The gene calls are TRBV7-2 and TRBJ1-5; D possibly corresponds to TRBD1 (6 bases). Trimming shortened V by 0 bases and J by 5 bases, and 20 bases separated the two germline ends. The CDR3 length is 18 residues. Per the germline V gene, CDR1 is SGHTA and CDR2 is FQGNSA. The CDR3 coding sequence is TGTGCCAGCAGCTTAGCGGTCTCAGAGTTCGACAGGTATCAGCCCCAGCATTTT. Translation gives CASSLAVSEFDRYQPQHF.

The rearrangement joins TRBV3-1 (or the pseudogene TRBV3-2) to TRBJ1-5; D unresolved. In germline, CDR1 is LGHDT, CDR2 YNNKEL (reference sequence). Trimming shortened V by 3 bases and J by 6 bases, and 12 bases separated the two germline ends. The CDR3 runs 14 residues. CDR3 in amino acids: CASSQFQVGQPQHF. Written as DNA, the CDR3 is TGTGCCAGCAGCCAGTTCCAGGTGGGTCAGCCCCAGCATTTT.

The gene calls are TRBV7-9 and TRBJ1-4; TRBD1 might be the D (6 bases). CDR3 size: 14 residues. V lost 5 bases and J lost 8, with 15 bases in between. Germline CDR1 SEHNR, CDR2 FQNEAQ (reference sequence). CDR3 nucleotides: TGTGCCAGCAGCCAACAGGGTAGCCAAGAAAAACTGTTTTTT. It is translated as CASSQQGSQEKLFF.

The CDR3 region is CASQAIGTDTQYF. The CDR3 coding sequence is TGCGCCAGCCAAGCCATCGGCACAGATACGCAGTATTTT. The gene calls are TRBV5-1 and TRBJ2-3; D remains unclear. V gave up 7 bases and J gave up 1 base, with 10 bases separating them. The CDR3 consists of 13 residues. CDR1 and CDR2 from the germline V gene are SGHRS and YFSETQ.

This clone was observed a few times. Other DNA sequences from this sample encode an identical CDR3 as well. The gene calls are TRBV5-4 and TRBJ2-2, with 10 positions matching TRBD1. The CDR3 spans 15 residues. V gave up 5 bases and J gave up 4 bases; unmatched junction bases: 5. Germline V gene data show CDR1 as SGHNT and CDR2 as YYREEE (reference sequence). CDR3 region: CASSLDRGRTGELFF. Written as DNA, the CDR3 is TGTGCCAGCAGTTTAGACAGGGGGCGCACCGGGGAGCTGTTTTTT.

V usage is TRBV7-8 and J usage is TRBJ2-1; no firm D call. Germline V lookup: CDR1 SGHVS, CDR2 FQNEAQ. The CDR3 runs to 13 residues. V dropped 1 base and J dropped 6 bases, with 7 bases sitting between them. CDR3 in DNA: TGTGCCAGCAGCTTAGAGCGCGGCAATGAGCAGTTCTTC. Residues: CASSLERGNEQFF.

This rearrangement joins TRBV9 to TRBJ2-1; D not resolved. The germline V and J ends were trimmed by 2 bases and 8 bases, with 17 bases remaining between them. The CDR3 contains 15 residues. The germline V gene encodes CDR1 SGDLS and CDR2 YYNGEE. The CDR3 coding sequence is TGTGCCAGCAGCGTTAAGATAGTTCCTTCCCATGAGCAGTTCTTC. It translates to CASSVKIVPSHEQFF.

The chain couples TRBV6-6 to TRBJ2-6; 9 bases line up with TRBD1. With 2 bases clipped from V and 4 bases from J, the junction kept 3 bases outside the gene matches. Germline V gene data show CDR1 as MNHNY and CDR2 as SVGAGI (reference sequence). This CDR3 has 16 residues. CDR3 DNA sequence: TGTGCCAGCAGTTACGGACAGGGGACAGGGGCCAACGTCCTGACTTTC. It specifies CASSYGQGTGANVLTF.